These 14 T cell receptor beta chains came from one sample sequenced in a study of cytotoxic CD8 clonotypes in ibrutinib-treated CLL (dated by TCRdb to the early 2020s). In light of the paper, this sample's time point label describes: more than 10 months on ibrutinib. The library was built by means of the immunoSEQ multiplex PCR assay. TCRdb's version of the immuneACCESS table is confined to in-frame rearrangements and falls short of the full clone set. An unresolved V gene accounts for under half of the shortfall where checked; the remainder is of unknown origin. The sample table shows approximately 50,000 clones, and over 60% are seen once. The top ten constitute around 45% of the sample. Sequencing was performed on PBMCs, taken after 12 months of ibrutinib treatment. All receptors come from a human donor with chronic lymphocytic leukemia.

The V call is TRBV5-1, the J call TRBJ2-7; possibly TRBD1 for D (5 bases). The CDR3 has 14 amino acids. The germline CDR1 and CDR2 sequences are SGHRS and YFSETQ. V was clipped by 5 bases and J by 5 bases, with 17 bases between them. Here the CDR3 DNA reads TGCGCCAGCAGACGACAGTTCTCGGATCACGAGCAGTACTTC. Amino acids: CASRRQFSDHEQYF. The complete variable domain, with remaining parts taken from reference TRBV5-1 and TRBJ2-7, reads KAGVTQTPRYLIKTRGQQVTLSCSPISGHRSVSWYQQTPGQGLQFLFEYFSETQRNKGNFPGRFSGRQFSNSRSEMNVSTLELGDSALYLCASRRQFSDHEQYFGPGTRLTVT.

This chain joins TRBV7-6 and TRBJ1-3; D is uncertain. The CDR3 is 16 amino acids. With 1 base removed from V and 0 bases from J, the gap between germline ends came to 10 bases. The germline V gene encodes CDR1 SGHVS and CDR2 FNYEAQ. As DNA, the CDR3 is TGTGCCAGCAGCTTAGTTGGCCCAGACTCTGGAAACACCATATATTTT. Residues: CASSLVGPDSGNTIYF.

V usage is TRBV9 and J usage is TRBJ2-2; possibly TRBD1 for D (6 bases). This CDR3 has 16 residues. With 0 bases removed from V and 4 bases from J, the gap between germline ends came to 13 bases. Germline V gives CDR1 SGDLS, CDR2 YYNGEE. CDR3 residues: CASSVAGVGRTGELFF. The CDR3 DNA reads TGTGCCAGCAGCGTAGCAGGGGTCGGCCGCACCGGGGAGCTGTTTTTT.

The chain combines TRBV5-1 with TRBJ2-2; 14 nucleotides line up with TRBD2. CDR3 length equals 16 residues. Unmatched junction bases numbered 7, after V lost 6 bases and J lost 6 bases. The V gene's germline CDR1 is SGHRS and CDR2 YFSETQ. The CDR3 nucleotides read TGCGCCAGCACCCCTCTGGGACTAGCGGGAGCCGGGGAGCTGTTTTTT. Translation gives CASTPLGLAGAGELFF.

This clone showed up just once. This rearrangement joins TRBV15 to TRBJ2-7; no clear D gene. Trimming pared 0 bases from V and 5 bases from J, leaving 5 bases between. CDR1 and CDR2 (germline): LNHNV, YYDKDF (reference sequence). CDR3 length: 12 amino acids. The CDR3 DNA sequence: TGTGCCACCAGCAGAGATGGGGACGAGCAGTACTTC. It encodes CATSRDGDEQYF.

The rearrangement uses TRBV5-6 and TRBJ1-2; possible D gene TRBD1, 5 bases. V was clipped by 4 bases and J by 6 bases, with 22 bases between them. The CDR3 has 16 amino acids. CDR1 is SGHDT and CDR2 is YYEEEE in the germline V gene. For the CDR3, the DNA is TGTGCCAGCAGCCGACCCTCACATCAGGGAAGCCATGGCTACACCTTC. Translated, it gives CASSRPSHQGSHGYTF.

The chain recombines TRBV15 with TRBJ2-1; the match to TRBD2 covers 8 bases. CDR1 and CDR2 (germline): LNHNV, YYDKDF (reference sequence). The ends lost 1 base at V and 2 bases at J; junction bases unmatched: 1. The CDR3 length is 15 residues. CDR3 in amino acids: CATSRGSGAYNEQFF. The CDR3 DNA reads TGTGCCACCAGCAGAGGTAGCGGGGCCTACAATGAGCAGTTCTTC.

The chain has TRBV2 and TRBJ1-5, with no clear D. Germline V lookup: CDR1 SNHLY, CDR2 FYNNEI. Trimming stripped 5 bases from V and 0 bases from J, with 14 bases between. There are 16 residues in the CDR3. CDR3 protein: CASSLTFLNSNQPQHF. In nucleotides, the CDR3 is TGTGCCAGCAGTCTTACATTTTTGAATAGCAATCAGCCCCAGCATTTT.

The chain carries TRBV30 and TRBJ2-7, with D perhaps matching TRBD2 (6 bases). CDR3 length equals 13 residues. V was cut by 3 bases and J by 5 bases, with 14 bases left in between. In germline, CDR1 is GTSNPN, CDR2 SVGIG (reference sequence). The CDR3 region is CAWRGLASHEQYF. In DNA form, the CDR3 reads TGTGCCTGGAGAGGGCTAGCGTCGCACGAGCAGTACTTC. Drawing the rest from reference TRBV30 and TRBJ2-7, the complete variable domain is SQTIHQWPATLVQPVGSPLSLECTVEGTSNPNLYWYRQAAGRGLQLLFYSVGIGQISSEVPQNLSASRPQDRQFILSSKKLLLSDSGFYLCAWRGLASHEQYFGPGTRLTVT.

The chain has TRBV27 and TRBJ2-5, with D tentatively TRBD2 (7 bases). Germline CDR1 is MNHEY and CDR2 is SMNVEV (reference sequence). The CDR3 is 16 residues long. V lost 3 bases and J lost 5, with 19 bases in between. CDR3 sequence (DNA): TGTGCCAGCAGTTTGAACGCGGGGGCGTTACCGGAGACCCAGTACTTC. This encodes CASSLNAGALPETQYF.

This clone was detected only a few times. The V call is TRBV5-1, the J call TRBJ2-7; 13 bases align to TRBD2. Trimming took 3 bases from V and 3 from J; bases not matched to a gene: 3. CDR1 is SGHRS, CDR2 YFSETQ, per germline. The CDR3 covers 15 residues. The DNA for the CDR3 is TGCGCCAGCAGCTGGTGGACTAGCGGGGGCTACGAGCAGTACTTC. Translation gives CASSWWTSGGYEQYF.

CDR3 amino acids: CAWSVLGGTEQFF. The CDR3 DNA is TGTGCCTGGAGTGTACTGGGAGGGACTGAGCAGTTCTTC. The chain recombines TRBV30 with TRBJ2-1; TRBD2 matches 7 bases. The CDR3 runs to 13 residues. Unmatched junction bases numbered 5, after V lost 0 bases and J lost 9 bases. CDR1 and CDR2 from the germline V gene are GTSNPN and SVGIG (reference sequence).

This clone appeared a few times. The genes are TRBV9 and TRBJ2-7, with D possibly TRBD1 on 5 matching bases. Germline values: CDR1 SGDLS, CDR2 YYNGEE. V was trimmed by 0 bases and J by 5 bases, leaving 9 bases between them. The CDR3 runs 13 residues. The CDR3 sequence: CASSVGARDEQYF. CDR3 DNA: TGTGCCAGCAGCGTAGGAGCCAGGGACGAGCAGTACTTC.

This rearrangement joins TRBV18 to TRBJ2-1; 8 bases are shared with TRBD2. Germline-derived CDR1 and CDR2 are KGHSH and LQKENI. The junction had 16 bases not matched to a gene; V was cut back by 3 bases and J by 6 bases. The CDR3 totals 18 residues. The CDR3 sequence is CASSPAPISGRARNEQFF. For the CDR3, the DNA is TGTGCCAGCTCACCGGCCCCGATTTCCGGGAGGGCCCGCAATGAGCAGTTCTTC.